Listed below are T cell receptor beta chains from one sample, sequenced in a study of blood T cell repertoires in COVID-19. Generated by immunoSEQ multiplex PCR, the TCRdb table keeps only in-frame clones and is missing some. In the table there are about 380,000 clones, 90% of which are singletons. Sequencing input: peripheral blood. The source is a man between 18 and 29 years old with active or convalescent COVID-19. Both conserved end residues are part of each CDR3. D genes are given only for firm matches. Rows may omit the clone size; those that give it use once, few, many or a size class.

abundance: -
d_gene: TRBD1
v_gene: TRBV24-1
j_gene: TRBJ2-1
CDR3nt: TGTGCCACCAGTGACAGAGGACAGGGGGCGATTGAGCAGTTCTTC
CDR3aa: CATSDRGQGAIEQFF

abundance: -
d_gene: TRBD1
v_gene: TRBV18
j_gene: TRBJ1-1
CDR3nt: TGTGCCAGCTCACCGACCCCAGGGGGCCCAAACACTGAAGCTTTCTTT
CDR3aa: CASSPTPGGPNTEAFF

abundance: -
d_gene: -
v_gene: TRBV7-9
j_gene: TRBJ1-2
CDR3nt: TGTGCCAGCAGCTCTACCGGGGAGGCTAATGGCTACACCTTC
CDR3aa: CASSSTGEANGYTF

abundance: -
d_gene: -
v_gene: TRBV10-1
j_gene: TRBJ2-7
CDR3nt: TGCGCCAGCAGTGATCAGGACTGCTACGAGCAGTACTTC
CDR3aa: CASSDQDCYEQYF

abundance: -
d_gene: -
v_gene: TRBV7-9
j_gene: TRBJ2-6
CDR3nt: TGTGCCAGCAGCCCAGTGGGGGGGGCCAACGTGCTGACTTTC
CDR3aa: CASSPVGGANVLTF

abundance: -
d_gene: -
v_gene: TRBV2
j_gene: TRBJ2-7
CDR3nt: TGTGCCAGCAGTGAATTTGGAGGGGAGATTAGGCGCGAGCAGTACTTC
CDR3aa: CASSEFGGEIRREQYF

abundance: -
d_gene: -
v_gene: TRBV6-6
j_gene: TRBJ2-4
CDR3nt: TGTGCCAGCAGTTACGACGGGGCCAAAAACATTCAGTACTTC
CDR3aa: CASSYDGAKNIQYF

abundance: -
d_gene: TRBD1
v_gene: TRBV9
j_gene: TRBJ2-4
CDR3nt: TGTGCCAGCAGCGGGGAACAGGGGAAATTGAACATTCAGTACTTC
CDR3aa: CASSGEQGKLNIQYF

abundance: -
d_gene: TRBD1
v_gene: TRBV7-2
j_gene: TRBJ2-1
CDR3nt: TGTGCCAGCAGTTGGGACAGTTTACCCTACAATGAGCAGTTCTTC
CDR3aa: CASSWDSLPYNEQFF

abundance: -
d_gene: TRBD1
v_gene: TRBV19
j_gene: TRBJ1-5
CDR3nt: TGTGCCAGTAGTTCTTCCGGGACAGGCACATTTCCCCAGCATTTT
CDR3aa: CASSSSGTGTFPQHF

abundance: once
d_gene: -
v_gene: TRBV3-1/TRBV3-2
j_gene: TRBJ1-5
CDR3nt: TGTGCCAGCAGCCCCTCTGGCGGGCCGATCAATCAGCCCCAGCATTTT
CDR3aa: CASSPSGGPINQPQHF

abundance: -
d_gene: -
v_gene: TRBV11-3
j_gene: TRBJ2-1
CDR3nt: TGTGCCAGCGGGCAGGGGAACGACAATGAGCAGTTCTTC
CDR3aa: CASGQGNDNEQFF

abundance: -
d_gene: TRBD1
v_gene: TRBV24-1
j_gene: TRBJ1-4
CDR3nt: TGTGCCACCAGTGATCCCTCTCGACAGGGAGGTAATGAAAAACTGTTTTTT
CDR3aa: CATSDPSRQGGNEKLFF

abundance: -
d_gene: -
v_gene: TRBV7-3
j_gene: TRBJ2-2
CDR3nt: TGTGCCAGCAGCAGGAGGGGACAGATGAACACCGGGGAGCTGTTTTTT
CDR3aa: CASSRRGQMNTGELFF

abundance: -
d_gene: -
v_gene: TRBV9
j_gene: TRBJ1-4
CDR3nt: TGTGCCAGCAGCGTATCCAGACAGGACGAAAAACTGTTTTTT
CDR3aa: CASSVSRQDEKLFF

abundance: -
d_gene: -
v_gene: TRBV12-5
j_gene: TRBJ1-1
CDR3nt: TGTGCTAGTGGTTCCCCGGACGGGTCGGGGAAGACTGAAGCTTTCTTT
CDR3aa: CASGSPDGSGKTEAFF

abundance: -
d_gene: -
v_gene: TRBV4-1
j_gene: TRBJ1-4
CDR3nt: TGCGCCAGCAGCCAAGACGGGACAACTAATGAAAAACTGTTTTTT
CDR3aa: CASSQDGTTNEKLFF

abundance: -
d_gene: TRBD1
v_gene: TRBV7-6
j_gene: TRBJ2-1
CDR3nt: TGTGCCAGCAGCTTTCTGACAGGGGATTCCTACAATGAGCAGTTCTTC
CDR3aa: CASSFLTGDSYNEQFF

abundance: once
d_gene: -
v_gene: TRBV18
j_gene: TRBJ1-1
CDR3nt: TGTGCCAGCTCACCTCCTACAACGGTCGAAAGAGGGACTGAAGCTTTCTTT
CDR3aa: CASSPPTTVERGTEAFF

abundance: -
d_gene: -
v_gene: TRBV4-1
j_gene: TRBJ1-3
CDR3nt: TGCGCCAGCCGGAGCCCCCCACACCCCATTGATGGAAACACCATATATTTT
CDR3aa: CASRSPPHPIDGNTIYF

abundance: -
d_gene: TRBD1
v_gene: TRBV7-8
j_gene: TRBJ2-7
CDR3nt: TGTGCCAGCAGCACTGAGTCCCTGGACAGGGCCCCCGAGCAGTACTTC
CDR3aa: CASSTESLDRAPEQYF